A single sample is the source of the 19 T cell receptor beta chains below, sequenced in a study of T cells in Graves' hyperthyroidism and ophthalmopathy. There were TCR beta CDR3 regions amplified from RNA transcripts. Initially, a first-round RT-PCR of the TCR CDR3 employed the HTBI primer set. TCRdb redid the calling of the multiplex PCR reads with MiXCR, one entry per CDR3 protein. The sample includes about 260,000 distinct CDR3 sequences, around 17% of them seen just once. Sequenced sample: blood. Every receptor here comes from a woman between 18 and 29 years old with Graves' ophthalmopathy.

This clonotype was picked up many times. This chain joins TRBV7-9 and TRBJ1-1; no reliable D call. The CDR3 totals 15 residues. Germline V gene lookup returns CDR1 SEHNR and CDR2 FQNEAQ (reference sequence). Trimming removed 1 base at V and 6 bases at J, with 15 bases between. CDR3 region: CASSLDTAGEAEAFF. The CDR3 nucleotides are TGTGCCAGCAGCTTAGATACGGCCGGGGAGGCTGAAGCTTTCTTT.

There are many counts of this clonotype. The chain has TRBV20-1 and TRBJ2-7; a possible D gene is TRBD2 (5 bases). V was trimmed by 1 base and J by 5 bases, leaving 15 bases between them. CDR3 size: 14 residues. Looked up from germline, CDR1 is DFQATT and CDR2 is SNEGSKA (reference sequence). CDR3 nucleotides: TGCAGTGCTAGAGGGGTCACTAGTCCCGACGAGCAGTACTTC. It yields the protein CSARGVTSPDEQYF.

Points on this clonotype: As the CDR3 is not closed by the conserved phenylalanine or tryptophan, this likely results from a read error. The CDR3 nucleotides are TGTGCCATCAGTGTATCAAGGGCGGGACCCCTCCACCTT. This gives the protein CAISVSRAGPLHL. The genes are TRBV10-3 and TRBJ1-6; D is unclear. Looked up from germline, CDR1 is ENHRY and CDR2 is SYGVKD. The germline V and J ends were trimmed by 4 bases and 12 bases, with 13 bases remaining between them. The CDR3 loop spans 13 amino acids.

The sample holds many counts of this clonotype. The CDR3 region is CASSVSASGGRPEYEQYF. CDR3 nucleotide sequence: TGTGCCAGCAGCGTGTCCGCTAGCGGGGGTCGCCCCGAATACGAGCAGTACTTC. The chain joins TRBV9 to TRBJ2-7, with TRBD2 matching 10 bases. Germline CDR1 is SGDLS and CDR2 is YYNGEE. The length of the CDR3 is 18 residues. After removal of 2 bases from V and 4 bases from J, the junction contained 15 bases not matched to a gene.

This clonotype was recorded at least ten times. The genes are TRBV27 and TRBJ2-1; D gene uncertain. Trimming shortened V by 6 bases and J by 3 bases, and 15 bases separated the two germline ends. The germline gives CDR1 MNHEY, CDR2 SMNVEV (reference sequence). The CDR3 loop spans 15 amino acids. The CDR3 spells CASSQSERLYNEQFF. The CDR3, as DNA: TGTGCCAGCAGCCAAAGCGAGAGACTCTACAATGAGCAGTTCTTC.

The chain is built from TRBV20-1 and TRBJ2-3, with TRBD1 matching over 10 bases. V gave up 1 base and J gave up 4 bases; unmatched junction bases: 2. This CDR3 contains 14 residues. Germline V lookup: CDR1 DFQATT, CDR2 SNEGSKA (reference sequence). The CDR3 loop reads CSARVTGGADTQYF. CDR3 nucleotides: TGCAGTGCTAGAGTGACAGGGGGCGCAGATACGCAGTATTTT.

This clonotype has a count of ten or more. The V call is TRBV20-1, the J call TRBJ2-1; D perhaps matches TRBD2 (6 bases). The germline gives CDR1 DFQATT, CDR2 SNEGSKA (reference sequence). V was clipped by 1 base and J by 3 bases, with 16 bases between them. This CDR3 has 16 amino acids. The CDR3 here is CSARAESREVYNEQFF. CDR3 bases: TGCAGTGCTAGAGCCGAGTCGCGGGAAGTCTACAATGAGCAGTTCTTC.

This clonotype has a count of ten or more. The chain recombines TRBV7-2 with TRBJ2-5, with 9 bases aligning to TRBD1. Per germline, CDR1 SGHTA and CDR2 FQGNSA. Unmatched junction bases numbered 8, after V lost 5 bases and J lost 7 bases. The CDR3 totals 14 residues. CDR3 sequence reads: CASSRDRAWRTQYF. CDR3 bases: TGTGCCAGCAGCCGGGACAGGGCCTGGAGGACCCAGTACTTC.

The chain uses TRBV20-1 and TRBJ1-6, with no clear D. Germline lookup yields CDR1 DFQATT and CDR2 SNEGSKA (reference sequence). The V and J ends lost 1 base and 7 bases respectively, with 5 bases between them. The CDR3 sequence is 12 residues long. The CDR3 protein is CSARVMNSPLHF. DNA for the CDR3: TGCAGTGCTAGAGTCATGAATTCACCCCTCCACTTT.

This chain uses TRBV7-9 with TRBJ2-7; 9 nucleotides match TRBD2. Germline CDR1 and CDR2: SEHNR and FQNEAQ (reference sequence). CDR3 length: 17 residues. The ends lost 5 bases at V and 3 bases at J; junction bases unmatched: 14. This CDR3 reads CASSPLGSGSTFYEQYF. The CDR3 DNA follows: TGTGCCAGCAGCCCCCTCGGTAGCGGGAGCACCTTCTACGAGCAGTACTTC.

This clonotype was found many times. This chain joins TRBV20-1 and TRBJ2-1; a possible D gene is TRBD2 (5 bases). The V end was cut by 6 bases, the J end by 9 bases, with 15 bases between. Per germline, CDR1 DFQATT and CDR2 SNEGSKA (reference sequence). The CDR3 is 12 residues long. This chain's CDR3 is CSANGLSFEQFF. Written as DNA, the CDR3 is TGCAGTGCCAACGGACTTAGTTTTGAGCAGTTCTTC.

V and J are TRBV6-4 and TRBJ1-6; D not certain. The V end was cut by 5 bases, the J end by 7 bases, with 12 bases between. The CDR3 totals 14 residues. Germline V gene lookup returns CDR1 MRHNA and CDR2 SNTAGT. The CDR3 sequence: CASSLTTVNSPLHF. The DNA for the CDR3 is TGTGCCAGCAGTTTGACCACAGTCAATTCACCCCTCCACTTT.

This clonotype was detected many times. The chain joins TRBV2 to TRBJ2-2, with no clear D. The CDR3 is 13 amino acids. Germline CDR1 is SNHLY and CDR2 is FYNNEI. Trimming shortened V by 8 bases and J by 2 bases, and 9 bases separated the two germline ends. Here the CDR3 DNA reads TGTGCCAGCCAACAGTTCAACACCGGGGAGCTGTTTTTT. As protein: CASQQFNTGELFF.

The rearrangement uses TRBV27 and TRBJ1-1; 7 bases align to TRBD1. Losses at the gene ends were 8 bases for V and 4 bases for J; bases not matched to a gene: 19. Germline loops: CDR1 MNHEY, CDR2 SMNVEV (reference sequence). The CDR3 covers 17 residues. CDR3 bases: TGTGCCAGCGGATACCGGGGGGGGCCAGGGGGGGCCACTGAAGCTTTCTTT. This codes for CASGYRGGPGGATEAFF.

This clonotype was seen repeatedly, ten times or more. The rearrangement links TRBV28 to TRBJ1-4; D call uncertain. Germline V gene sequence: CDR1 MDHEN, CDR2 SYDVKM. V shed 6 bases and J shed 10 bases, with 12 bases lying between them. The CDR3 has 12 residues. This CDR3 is CASSLTWGKLFF. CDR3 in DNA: TGTGCCAGCAGCCTAACTTGGGGAAAACTGTTTTTT. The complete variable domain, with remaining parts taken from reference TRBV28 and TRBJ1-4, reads DVKVTQSSRYLVKRTGEKVFLECVQDMDHENMFWYRQDPGLGLRLIYFSYDVKMKEKGDIPEGYSVSREKKERFSLILESASTNQTSMYLCASSLTWGKLFFGSGTQLSVL.

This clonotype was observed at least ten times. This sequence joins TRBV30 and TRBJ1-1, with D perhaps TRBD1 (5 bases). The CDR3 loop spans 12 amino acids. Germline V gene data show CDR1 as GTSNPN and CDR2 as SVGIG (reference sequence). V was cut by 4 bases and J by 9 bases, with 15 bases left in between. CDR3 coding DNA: TGTGCCTGGACCCTAGAGGGGAACAAAGCTTTCTTT. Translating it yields CAWTLEGNKAFF.

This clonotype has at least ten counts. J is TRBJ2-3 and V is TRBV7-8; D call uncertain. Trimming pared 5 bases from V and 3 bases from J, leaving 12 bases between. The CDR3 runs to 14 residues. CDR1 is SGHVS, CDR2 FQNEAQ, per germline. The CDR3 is CASSTQATTDTQYF. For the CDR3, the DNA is TGTGCCAGCAGCACCCAAGCGACTACAGATACGCAGTATTTT.

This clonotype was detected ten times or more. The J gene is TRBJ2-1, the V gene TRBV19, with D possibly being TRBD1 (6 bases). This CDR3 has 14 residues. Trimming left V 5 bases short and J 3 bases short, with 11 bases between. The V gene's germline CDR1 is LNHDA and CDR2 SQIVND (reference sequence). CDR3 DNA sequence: TGTGCCAGTAGTTACCGGGACATCTACAATGAGCAGTTCTTC. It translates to CASSYRDIYNEQFF. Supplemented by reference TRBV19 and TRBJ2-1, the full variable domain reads DGGITQSPKYLFRKEGQNVTLSCEQNLNHDAMYWYRQDPGQGLRLIYYSQIVNDFQKGDIAEGYSVSREKKESFPLTVTSAQKNPTAFYLCASSYRDIYNEQFFGPGTRLTVL.

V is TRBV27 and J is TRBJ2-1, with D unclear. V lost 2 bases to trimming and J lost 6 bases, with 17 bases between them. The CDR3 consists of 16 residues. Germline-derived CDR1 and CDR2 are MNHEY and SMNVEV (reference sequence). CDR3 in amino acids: CASSLTQRGPLNEQFF. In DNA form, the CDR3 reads TGTGCCAGCAGTTTAACTCAGAGAGGACCTCTCAATGAGCAGTTCTTC.